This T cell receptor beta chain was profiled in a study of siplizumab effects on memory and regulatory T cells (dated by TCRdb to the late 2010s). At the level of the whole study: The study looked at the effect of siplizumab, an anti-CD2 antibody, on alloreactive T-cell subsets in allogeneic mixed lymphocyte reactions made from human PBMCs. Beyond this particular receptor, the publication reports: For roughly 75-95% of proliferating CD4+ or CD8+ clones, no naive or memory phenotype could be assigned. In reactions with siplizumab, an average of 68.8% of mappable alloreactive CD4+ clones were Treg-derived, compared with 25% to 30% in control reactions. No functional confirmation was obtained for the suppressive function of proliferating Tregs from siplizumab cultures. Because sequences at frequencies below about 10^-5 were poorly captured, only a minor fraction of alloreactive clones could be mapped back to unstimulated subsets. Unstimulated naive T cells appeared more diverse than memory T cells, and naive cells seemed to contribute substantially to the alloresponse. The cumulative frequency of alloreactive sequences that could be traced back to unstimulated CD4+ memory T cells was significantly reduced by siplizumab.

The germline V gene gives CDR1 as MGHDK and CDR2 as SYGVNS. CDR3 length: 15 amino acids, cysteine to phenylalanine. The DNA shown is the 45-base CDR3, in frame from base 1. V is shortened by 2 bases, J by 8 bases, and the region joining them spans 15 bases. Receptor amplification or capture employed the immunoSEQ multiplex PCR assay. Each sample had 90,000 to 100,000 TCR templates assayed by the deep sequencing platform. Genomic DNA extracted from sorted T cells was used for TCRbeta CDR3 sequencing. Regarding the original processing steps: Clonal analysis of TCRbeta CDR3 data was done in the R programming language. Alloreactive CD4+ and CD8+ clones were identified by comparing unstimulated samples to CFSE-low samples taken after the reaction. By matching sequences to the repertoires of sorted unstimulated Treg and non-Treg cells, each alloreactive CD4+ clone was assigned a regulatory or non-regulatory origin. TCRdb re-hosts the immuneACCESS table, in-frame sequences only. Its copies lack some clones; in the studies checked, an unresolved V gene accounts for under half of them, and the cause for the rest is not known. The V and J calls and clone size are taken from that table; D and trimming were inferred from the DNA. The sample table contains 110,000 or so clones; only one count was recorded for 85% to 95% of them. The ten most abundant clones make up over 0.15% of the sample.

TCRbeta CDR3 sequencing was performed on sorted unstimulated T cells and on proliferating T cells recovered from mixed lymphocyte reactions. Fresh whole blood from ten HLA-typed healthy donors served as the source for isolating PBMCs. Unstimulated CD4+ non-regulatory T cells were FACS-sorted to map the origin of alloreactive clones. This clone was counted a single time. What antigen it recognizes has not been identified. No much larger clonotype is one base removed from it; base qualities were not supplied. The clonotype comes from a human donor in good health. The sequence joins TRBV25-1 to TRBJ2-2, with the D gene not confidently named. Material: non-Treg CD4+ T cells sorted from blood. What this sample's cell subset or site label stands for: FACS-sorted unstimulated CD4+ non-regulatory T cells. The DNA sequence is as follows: TGTGCCAGCAGTGAACCGGACCGTTCCGGGGGGGAGCTGTTTTTT. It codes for CASSEPDRSGGELFF.